The 12 T cell receptor beta chains in this list originate from one sample, sequenced in a study of blood T cell repertoires in COVID-19. The assay was immunoSEQ multiplex PCR, and TCRdb's table has in-frame clones only and misses some. The data hold tens of thousands of clones, with approximately 78% observed a single time. Sequencing was done on a sample of peripheral blood. These TCRs come from a human donor in a cohort sampled during active or convalescent COVID-19.

This clone was seen only a few times. J is TRBJ2-3 and V is TRBV6-4; 9 bases are a match to TRBD2. The ends lost 0 bases at V and 0 bases at J; junction bases unmatched: 1. Germline-derived CDR1 and CDR2 are MRHNA and SNTAGT. The CDR3 is 16 amino acids. In DNA, the CDR3 is TGTGCCAGCAGTGACTCGGCGGGGGGGAGCACAGATACGCAGTATTTT. The encoded protein is CASSDSAGGSTDTQYF.

The chain has TRBV30 and TRBJ2-1; 11 bases are shared with TRBD2. The CDR3 spans 15 residues. V lost 3 bases, J lost 4 bases, and 5 bases stayed unmatched. CDR1 GTSNPN and CDR2 SVGIG come from the germline V gene (reference sequence). CDR3 DNA: TGTGCCTGGAGGGCTACTAGCGGGGGATACAATGAGCAGTTCTTC. It is translated as CAWRATSGGYNEQFF.

The chain has TRBV3-1 (or the pseudogene TRBV3-2) and TRBJ2-7; 10 positions agree with TRBD2. The CDR3 covers 16 residues. Germline lookup yields CDR1 LGHDT and CDR2 YNNKEL (reference sequence). Trimming at V came to 0 bases and at J to 6 bases, leaving 8 bases not matched to a gene. The CDR3: CASSQDLIAGGREQYF. Written as DNA, the CDR3 is TGTGCCAGCAGCCAAGATTTGATAGCGGGGGGCCGCGAGCAGTACTTC.

This chain joins TRBV2 and TRBJ2-3; 12 positions agree with TRBD2. This CDR3 region has 16 residues. CDR1 is SNHLY, CDR2 FYNNEI, per germline. The V and J ends lost 2 bases and 7 bases, in that order; junction bases with no gene match: 7. CDR3 protein: CASSEFASGGANTQYF. DNA for the CDR3: TGTGCCAGCAGTGAATTCGCTAGCGGGGGGGCAAATACGCAGTATTTT. The full variable domain, completed using reference TRBV2 and TRBJ2-3, is EPEVTQTPSHQVTQMGQEVILRCVPISNHLYFYWYRQILGQKVEFLVSFYNNEISEKSEIFDDQFSVERPDGSNFTLKIRSTKLEDSAMYFCASSEFASGGANTQYFGPGTRLTVL.

The V call is TRBV9, the J call TRBJ2-5; 14 bases are a match to TRBD2. Trimming took 4 bases from V and 5 from J; bases not matched to a gene: 7. This CDR3 is built from 16 residues. The germline CDR1 and CDR2 sequences are SGDLS and YYNGEE. Here the CDR3 reads CASSPRLAGGPETQYF. CDR3 nucleotide sequence: TGTGCCAGCAGCCCCCGACTAGCGGGGGGGCCTGAGACCCAGTACTTC.

The CDR3 loop reads CASSIQTAGNTIYF. The DNA for the CDR3 is TGTGCCAGTAGTATCCAGACAGCTGGAAACACCATATATTTT. The gene calls are TRBV19 and TRBJ1-3, with D possibly being TRBD1 (5 bases). Germline V gives CDR1 LNHDA, CDR2 SQIVND (reference sequence). Trimming shortened V by 3 bases and J by 2 bases, and 8 bases separated the two germline ends. This CDR3 spans 14 amino acids. Looking up the rest from reference TRBV19 and TRBJ1-3 gives the full variable domain: DGGITQSPKYLFRKEGQNVTLSCEQNLNHDAMYWYRQDPGQGLRLIYYSQIVNDFQKGDIAEGYSVSREKKESFPLTVTSAQKNPTAFYLCASSIQTAGNTIYFGEGSWLTVV.

V and J are TRBV11-2 and TRBJ1-2; D may be TRBD1 (5 bases). CDR3 length equals 16 residues. Germline CDR1 is SGHAT and CDR2 is FQNNGV. V lost 0 bases and J lost 8, with 19 bases in between. The CDR3 here is CASSLEEGQGYGGYTF. The CDR3 nucleotides are TGTGCCAGCAGCTTAGAGGAGGGGCAGGGTTATGGAGGCTACACCTTC. Combining the CDR3 with reference TRBV11-2 and TRBJ1-2 gives the whole variable domain EAGVAQSPRYKIIEKRQSVAFWCNPISGHATLYWYQQILGQGPKLLIQFQNNGVVDDSQLPKDRFSAERLKGVDSTLKIQPAKLEDSAVYLCASSLEEGQGYGGYTFGSGTRLTVV.

CDR3 protein: CASSSGTGGWEQYF. For the CDR3, the DNA is TGTGCCAGCAGTTCCGGGACAGGGGGCTGGGAGCAGTACTTC. The chain employs TRBV6-2 or TRBV6-3 and TRBJ2-7; 12 bases line up with TRBD1. There are 14 residues in the CDR3. V was pared by 4 bases and J by 7 bases, with 5 bases of the junction left unmatched. Germline V gives CDR1 MNHEY, CDR2 SVGEGT.

The CDR3 region is CASSPGSFGGYTF. CDR3 nucleotide sequence: TGTGCCAGCAGCCCGGGGTCTTTTGGTGGCTACACCTTC. V usage is TRBV27 and J usage is TRBJ1-2; D not resolved. The CDR3 runs to 13 residues. Germline assignment: CDR1 MNHEY and CDR2 SMNVEV (reference sequence). V lost 6 bases and J 7 bases, leaving 15 bases between the germline ends.

The rearrangement links TRBV5-1 to TRBJ1-3; perhaps TRBD1 as D (6 bases). The CDR3 is made up of 19 amino acids. Germline V lookup: CDR1 SGHRS, CDR2 YFSETQ. With 4 bases removed from V and 0 bases from J, the gap between germline ends came to 23 bases. CDR3 amino acids: CASSPNMLLGQFSGNTIYF. The CDR3 bases are TGCGCCAGCAGCCCAAATATGCTGCTCGGACAGTTCTCTGGAAACACCATATATTTT.

This chain joins TRBV27 and TRBJ1-2; the D gene is possibly TRBD1 (6 bases). CDR1 and CDR2 from the germline V gene are MNHEY and SMNVEV (reference sequence). Trimming pared 2 bases from V and 4 bases from J, leaving 14 bases between. This CDR3 has 15 residues. As DNA, the CDR3 is TGTGCCAGCAGTTTAGGGGGGGGCGGATTCTATGGCTACACCTTC. Translating it yields CASSLGGGGFYGYTF.

The rearrangement joins TRBV4-1 to TRBJ1-5, with a tentative D call TRBD1 (6 bases). V was shortened by 0 bases and J by 4 bases, with 10 bases between the two germline ends. Germline lookup yields CDR1 MGHRA and CDR2 YSYEKL. This CDR3 comprises 15 residues. The CDR3 DNA reads as TGCGCCAGCAGCCAAGACGCGGGGGCGAATCAGCCCCAGCATTTT. As protein: CASSQDAGANQPQHF.